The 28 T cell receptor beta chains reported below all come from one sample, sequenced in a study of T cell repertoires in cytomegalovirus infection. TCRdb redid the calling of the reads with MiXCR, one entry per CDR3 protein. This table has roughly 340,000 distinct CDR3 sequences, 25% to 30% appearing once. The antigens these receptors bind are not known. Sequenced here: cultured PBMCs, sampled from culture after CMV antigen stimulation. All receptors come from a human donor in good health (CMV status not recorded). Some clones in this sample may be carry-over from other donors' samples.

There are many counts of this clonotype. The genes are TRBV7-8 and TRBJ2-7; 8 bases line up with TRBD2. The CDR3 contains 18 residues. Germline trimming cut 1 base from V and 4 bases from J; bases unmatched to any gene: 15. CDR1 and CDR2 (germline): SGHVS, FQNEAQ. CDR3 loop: CASSLVASGRAGGYEQYF. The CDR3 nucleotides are TGTGCCAGCAGCTTAGTAGCCAGCGGGAGAGCCGGCGGTTACGAGCAGTACTTC. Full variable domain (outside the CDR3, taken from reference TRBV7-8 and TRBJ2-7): GAGVSQSPRYKVAKRGQDVALRCDPISGHVSLFWYQQALGQGPEFLTYFQNEAQLDKSGLPSDRFFAERPEGSVSTLKIQRTQQEDSAVYLCASSLVASGRAGGYEQYFGPGTRLTVT.

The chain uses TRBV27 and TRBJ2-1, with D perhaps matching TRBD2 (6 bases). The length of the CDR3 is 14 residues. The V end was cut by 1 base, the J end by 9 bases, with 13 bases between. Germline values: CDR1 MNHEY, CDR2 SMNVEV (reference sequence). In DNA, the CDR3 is TGTGCCAGCAGTTTATTGCGGGGAGACTCTGAGCAGTTCTTC. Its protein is CASSLLRGDSEQFF.

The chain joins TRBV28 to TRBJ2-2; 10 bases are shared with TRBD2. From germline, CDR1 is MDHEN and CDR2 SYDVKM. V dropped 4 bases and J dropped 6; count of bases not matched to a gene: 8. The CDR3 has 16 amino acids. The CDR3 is CASSYQREGFAGELFF. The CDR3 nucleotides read TGTGCCAGCAGTTACCAGCGGGAGGGGTTCGCCGGGGAGCTGTTTTTT.

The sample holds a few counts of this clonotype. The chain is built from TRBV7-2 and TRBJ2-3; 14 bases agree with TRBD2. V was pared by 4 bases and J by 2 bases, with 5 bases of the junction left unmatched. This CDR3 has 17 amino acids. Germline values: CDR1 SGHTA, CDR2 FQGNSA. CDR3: CASSSGLAGGFTDTQYF. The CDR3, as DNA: TGTGCCAGCAGCTCCGGACTAGCGGGGGGATTCACAGATACGCAGTATTTT.

The CDR3 bases are TGCAGTGCTAGAGAGACTAGCGGGATCTACAATGAGCAGTTCTTC. It translates to CSARETSGIYNEQFF. V gene TRBV20-1 combines with J gene TRBJ2-1; TRBD2 matches at 11 bases. CDR1 is DFQATT, CDR2 SNEGSKA, per germline (reference sequence). There are 15 residues in the CDR3. V lost 0 bases, J lost 3 bases, and 1 base stayed unmatched.

CDR3 DNA sequence: TGTGCCAGCAGTCGTACGGATAATTCACCCCTCCACTTT. Translating gives CASSRTDNSPLHF. The rearrangement uses TRBV6-4 and TRBJ1-6, with D hard to call. The CDR3 length is 13 residues. Trimming cost V 5 bases and J 5 bases, with 7 bases left between them. Germline V CDR1 and CDR2: MRHNA, SNTAGT.

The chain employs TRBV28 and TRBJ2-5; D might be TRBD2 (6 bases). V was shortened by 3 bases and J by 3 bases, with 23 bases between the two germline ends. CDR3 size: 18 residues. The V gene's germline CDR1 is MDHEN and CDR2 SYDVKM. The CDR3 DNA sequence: TGTGCCAGCAGTTTCCCCACGGCCAGGGTGGGAGGAAAAGAGACCCAGTACTTC. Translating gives CASSFPTARVGGKETQYF.

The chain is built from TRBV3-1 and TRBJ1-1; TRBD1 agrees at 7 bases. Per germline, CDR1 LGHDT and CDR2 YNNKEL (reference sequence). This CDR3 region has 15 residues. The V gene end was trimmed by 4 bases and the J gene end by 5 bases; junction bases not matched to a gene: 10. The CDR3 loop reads CASSPGQLTGTEAFF. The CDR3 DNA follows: TGTGCCAGCAGCCCGGGACAGCTAACCGGGACTGAAGCTTTCTTT.

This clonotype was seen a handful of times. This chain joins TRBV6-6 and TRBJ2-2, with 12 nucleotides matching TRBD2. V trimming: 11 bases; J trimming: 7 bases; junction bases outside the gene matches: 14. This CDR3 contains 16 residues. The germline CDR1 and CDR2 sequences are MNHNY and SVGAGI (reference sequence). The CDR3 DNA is TGTGCCTCCAGGCCCTCTAGCGGGGGGGCTGGCGGGGAGCTGTTTTTT. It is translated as CASRPSSGGAGGELFF.

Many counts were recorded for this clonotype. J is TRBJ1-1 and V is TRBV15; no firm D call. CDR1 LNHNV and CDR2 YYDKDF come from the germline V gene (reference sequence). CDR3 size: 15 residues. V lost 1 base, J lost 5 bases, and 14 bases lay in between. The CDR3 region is CATSRVPVAVTEAFF. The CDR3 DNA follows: TGTGCCACCAGCAGAGTCCCGGTGGCGGTGACTGAAGCTTTCTTT.

The CDR3 coding sequence is TGTGCCAGCAGTTTTGGGGGGACGGATCAGCCCCAGCATTTT. Residues: CASSFGGTDQPQHF. This chain connects TRBV12-3 or TRBV12-4 to TRBJ1-5; the D gene is possibly TRBD1 (5 bases). V lost 3 bases and J 5 bases, leaving 11 bases between the germline ends. The CDR3 has 14 residues.

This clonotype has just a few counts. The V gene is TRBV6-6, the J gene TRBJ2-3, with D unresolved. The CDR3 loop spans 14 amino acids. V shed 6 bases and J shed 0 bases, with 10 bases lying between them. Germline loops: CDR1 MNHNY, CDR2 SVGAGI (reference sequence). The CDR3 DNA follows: TGTGCCAGCAGCGCGACCCTGAGCACAGATACGCAGTATTTT. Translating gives CASSATLSTDTQYF.

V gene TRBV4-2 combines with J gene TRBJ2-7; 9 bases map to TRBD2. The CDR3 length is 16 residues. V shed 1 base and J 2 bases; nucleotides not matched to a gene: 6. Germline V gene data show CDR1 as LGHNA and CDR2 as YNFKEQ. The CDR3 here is CASSQGGGGRAYEQYF. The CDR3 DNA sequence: TGTGCCAGCAGCCAAGGCGGGGGGGGGCGAGCCTACGAGCAGTACTTC.

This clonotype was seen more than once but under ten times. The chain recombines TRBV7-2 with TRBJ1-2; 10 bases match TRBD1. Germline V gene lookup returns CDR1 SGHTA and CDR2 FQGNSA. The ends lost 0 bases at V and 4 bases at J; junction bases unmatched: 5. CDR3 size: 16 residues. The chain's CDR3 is CASSLALRTGGYGYTF. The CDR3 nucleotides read TGTGCCAGCAGCTTAGCCCTACGGACAGGGGGCTATGGCTACACCTTC.

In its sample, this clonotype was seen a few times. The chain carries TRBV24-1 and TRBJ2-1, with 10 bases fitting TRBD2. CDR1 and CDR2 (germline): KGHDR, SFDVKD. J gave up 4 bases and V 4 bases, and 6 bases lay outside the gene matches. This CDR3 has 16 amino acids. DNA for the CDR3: TGTGCCACCAGTGACCCAGCGGGAGGGAGTTACAATGAGCAGTTCTTC. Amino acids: CATSDPAGGSYNEQFF.

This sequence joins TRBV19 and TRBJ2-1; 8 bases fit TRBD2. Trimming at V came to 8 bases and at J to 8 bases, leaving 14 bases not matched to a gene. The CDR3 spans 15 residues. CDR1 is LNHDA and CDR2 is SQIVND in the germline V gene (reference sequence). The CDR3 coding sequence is TGTGCCAGTTCAGACGCCGGGGGGGGACCCCATGAGCAGTTCTTC. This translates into CASSDAGGGPHEQFF.

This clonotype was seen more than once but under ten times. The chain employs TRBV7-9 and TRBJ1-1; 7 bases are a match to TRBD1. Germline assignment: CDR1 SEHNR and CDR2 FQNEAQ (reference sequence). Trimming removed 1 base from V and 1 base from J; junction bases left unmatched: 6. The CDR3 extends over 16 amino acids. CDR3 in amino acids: CASSLGYRGANTEAFF. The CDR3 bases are TGTGCCAGCAGCTTAGGTTACAGGGGTGCGAACACTGAAGCTTTCTTT.

CDR3 loop: CASSSVRLRRSGNTIYF. The DNA of the CDR3 is TGTGCCAGCAGCTCTGTTCGTCTACGAAGGTCTGGAAACACCATATATTTT. The chain is built from TRBV11-2 and TRBJ1-3; D not certain. Germline V gene sequence: CDR1 SGHAT, CDR2 FQNNGV. CDR3 length: 17 residues. Trimming removed 4 bases at V and 1 base at J, with 17 bases between.

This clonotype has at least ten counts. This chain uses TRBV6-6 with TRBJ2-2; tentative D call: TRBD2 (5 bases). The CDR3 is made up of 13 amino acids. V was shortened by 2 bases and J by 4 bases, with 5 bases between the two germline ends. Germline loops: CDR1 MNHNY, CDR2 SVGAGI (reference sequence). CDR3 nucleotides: TGTGCCAGCAGTTACGGGAGCACCGGGGAGCTGTTTTTT. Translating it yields CASSYGSTGELFF.

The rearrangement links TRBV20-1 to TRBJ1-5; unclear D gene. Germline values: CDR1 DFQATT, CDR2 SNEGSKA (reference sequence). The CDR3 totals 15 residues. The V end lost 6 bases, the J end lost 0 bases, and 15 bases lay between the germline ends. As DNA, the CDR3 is TGCAGTGCCATGGCAGGTCAATATAGCAATCAGCCCCAGCATTTT. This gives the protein CSAMAGQYSNQPQHF.

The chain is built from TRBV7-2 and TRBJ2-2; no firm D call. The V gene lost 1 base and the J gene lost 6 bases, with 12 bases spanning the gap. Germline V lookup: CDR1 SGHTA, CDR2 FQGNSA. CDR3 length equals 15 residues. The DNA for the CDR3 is TGTGCCAGCAGCTTAGATCGATCGGTGGCCGGGGAGCTGTTTTTT. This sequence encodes CASSLDRSVAGELFF.

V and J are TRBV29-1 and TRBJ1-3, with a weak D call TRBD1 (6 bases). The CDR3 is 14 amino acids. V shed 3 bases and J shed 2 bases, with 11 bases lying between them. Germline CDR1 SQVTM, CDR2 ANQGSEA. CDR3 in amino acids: CSVDPQGTGNTIYF. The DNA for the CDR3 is TGCAGCGTTGACCCACAGGGAACTGGAAACACCATATATTTT.

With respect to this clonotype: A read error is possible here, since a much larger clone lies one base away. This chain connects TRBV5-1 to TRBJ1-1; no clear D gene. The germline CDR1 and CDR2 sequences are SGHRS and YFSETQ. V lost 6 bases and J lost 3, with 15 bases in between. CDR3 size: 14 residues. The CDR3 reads CASIPGLRDTEAFF. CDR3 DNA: TGCGCCAGCATCCCCGGCTTAAGGGACACTGAAGCTTTCTTT.

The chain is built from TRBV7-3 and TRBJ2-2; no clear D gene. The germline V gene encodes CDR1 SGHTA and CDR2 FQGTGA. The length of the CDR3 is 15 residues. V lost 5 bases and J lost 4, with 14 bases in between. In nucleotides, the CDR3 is TGTGCCAGCAGCATGGCCGCAGACGGCACCGGGGAGCTGTTTTTT. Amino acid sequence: CASSMAADGTGELFF.

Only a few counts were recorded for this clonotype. The CDR3 loop reads CAISERGRVDGYTF. The CDR3 region has the DNA TGTGCCATCAGTGAGCGTGGCAGGGTGGATGGCTACACCTTC. V is TRBV10-3 and J is TRBJ1-2; tentative D call: TRBD1 (5 bases). The CDR3 spans 14 residues. The V gene lost 2 bases and the J gene lost 6 bases, with 13 bases spanning the gap. Per the germline V gene, CDR1 is ENHRY and CDR2 is SYGVKD.

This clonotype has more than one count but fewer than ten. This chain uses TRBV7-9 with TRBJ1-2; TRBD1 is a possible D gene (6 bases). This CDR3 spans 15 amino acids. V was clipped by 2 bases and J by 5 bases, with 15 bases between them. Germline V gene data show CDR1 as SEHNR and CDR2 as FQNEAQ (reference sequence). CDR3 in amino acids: CASSLPGVALYGYTF. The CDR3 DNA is TGTGCCAGCAGCTTACCAGGGGTCGCGTTATATGGCTACACCTTC.

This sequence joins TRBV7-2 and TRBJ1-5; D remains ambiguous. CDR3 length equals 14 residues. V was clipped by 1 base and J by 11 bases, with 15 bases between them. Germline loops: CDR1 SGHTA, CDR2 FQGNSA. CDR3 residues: CASSLGAQISSQHF. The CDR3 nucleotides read TGTGCCAGCAGCTTAGGGGCTCAGATTTCGTCCCAGCATTTT.

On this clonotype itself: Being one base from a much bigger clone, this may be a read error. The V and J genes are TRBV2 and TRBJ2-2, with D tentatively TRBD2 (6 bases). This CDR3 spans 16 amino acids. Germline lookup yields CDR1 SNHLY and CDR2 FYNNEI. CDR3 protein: CASKDGLKGPTGELVF. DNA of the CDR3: TGTGCCAGCAAGGATGGACTAAAGGGGCCCACCGGGGAGCTGGTTTTT.